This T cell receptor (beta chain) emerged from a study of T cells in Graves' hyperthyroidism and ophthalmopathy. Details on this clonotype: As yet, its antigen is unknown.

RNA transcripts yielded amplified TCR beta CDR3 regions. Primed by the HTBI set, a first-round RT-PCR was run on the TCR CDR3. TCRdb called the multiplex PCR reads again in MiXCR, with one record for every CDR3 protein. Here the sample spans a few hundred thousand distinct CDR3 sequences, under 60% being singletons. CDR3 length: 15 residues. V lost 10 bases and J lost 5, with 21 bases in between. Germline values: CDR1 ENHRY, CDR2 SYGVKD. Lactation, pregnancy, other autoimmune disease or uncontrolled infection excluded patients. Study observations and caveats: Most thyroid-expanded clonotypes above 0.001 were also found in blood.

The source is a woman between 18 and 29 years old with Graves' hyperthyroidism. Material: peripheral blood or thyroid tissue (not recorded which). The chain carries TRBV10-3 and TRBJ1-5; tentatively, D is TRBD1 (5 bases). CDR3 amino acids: CASSLSGGEYQPQHF. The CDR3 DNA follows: TGTGCCAGCAGCTTATCGGGGGGGGAGTATCAGCCCCAGCATTTT.